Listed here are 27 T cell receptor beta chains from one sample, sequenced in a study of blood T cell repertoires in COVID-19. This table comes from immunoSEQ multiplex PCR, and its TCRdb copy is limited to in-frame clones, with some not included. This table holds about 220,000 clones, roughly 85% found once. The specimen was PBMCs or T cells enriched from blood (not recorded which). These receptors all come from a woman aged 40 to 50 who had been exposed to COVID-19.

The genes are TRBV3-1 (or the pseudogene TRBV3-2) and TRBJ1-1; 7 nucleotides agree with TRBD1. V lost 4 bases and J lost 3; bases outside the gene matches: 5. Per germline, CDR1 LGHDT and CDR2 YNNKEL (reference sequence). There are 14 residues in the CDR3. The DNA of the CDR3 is TGTGCCAGCAGCCCCCAGGGGGTGGACACTGAAGCTTTCTTT. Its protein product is CASSPQGVDTEAFF.

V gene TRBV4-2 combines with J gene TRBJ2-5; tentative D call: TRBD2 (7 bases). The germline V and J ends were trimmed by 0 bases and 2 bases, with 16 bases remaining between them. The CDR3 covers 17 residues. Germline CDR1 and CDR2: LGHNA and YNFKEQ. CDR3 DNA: TGTGCCAGCAGCCAAGATGGGGGGGCGGCTCCACAAGAGACCCAGTACTTC. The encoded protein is CASSQDGGAAPQETQYF.

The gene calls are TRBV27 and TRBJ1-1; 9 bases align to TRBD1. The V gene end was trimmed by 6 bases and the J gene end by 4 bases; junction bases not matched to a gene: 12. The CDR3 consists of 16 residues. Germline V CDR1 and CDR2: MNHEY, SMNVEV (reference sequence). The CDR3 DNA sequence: TGTGCCAGCAGACCCATACAGGGGGCGATAGGCACTGAAGCTTTCTTT. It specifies CASRPIQGAIGTEAFF.

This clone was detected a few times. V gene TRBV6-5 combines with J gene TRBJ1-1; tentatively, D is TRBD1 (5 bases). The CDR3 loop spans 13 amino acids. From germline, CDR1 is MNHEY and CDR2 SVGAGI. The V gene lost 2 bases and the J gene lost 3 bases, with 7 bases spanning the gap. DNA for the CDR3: TGTGCCAGCAGTTACCAGGGCTACACTGAAGCTTTCTTT. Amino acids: CASSYQGYTEAFF.

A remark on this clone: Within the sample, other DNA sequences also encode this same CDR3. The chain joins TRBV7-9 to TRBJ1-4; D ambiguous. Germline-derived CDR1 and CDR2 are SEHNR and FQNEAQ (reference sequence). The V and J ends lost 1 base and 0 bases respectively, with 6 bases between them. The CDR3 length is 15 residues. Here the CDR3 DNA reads TGTGCCAGCAGCTTAGGGGCCGCAACTAATGAAAAACTGTTTTTT. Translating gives CASSLGAATNEKLFF.

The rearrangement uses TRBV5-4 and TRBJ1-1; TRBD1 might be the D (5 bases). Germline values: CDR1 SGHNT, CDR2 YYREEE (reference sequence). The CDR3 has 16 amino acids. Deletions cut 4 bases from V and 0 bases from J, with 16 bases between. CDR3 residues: CASSLSGGKMNTEAFF. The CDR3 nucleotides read TGTGCCAGCAGCCTATCCGGGGGGAAAATGAACACTGAAGCTTTCTTT.

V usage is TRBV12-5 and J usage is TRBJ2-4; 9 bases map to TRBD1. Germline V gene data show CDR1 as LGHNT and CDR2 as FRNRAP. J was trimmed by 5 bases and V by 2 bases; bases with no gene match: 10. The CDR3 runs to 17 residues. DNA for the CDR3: TGTGCTAGTGGTTTGTCCGCCGGGACAGGGACTCAAAACATTCAGTACTTC. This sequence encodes CASGLSAGTGTQNIQYF.

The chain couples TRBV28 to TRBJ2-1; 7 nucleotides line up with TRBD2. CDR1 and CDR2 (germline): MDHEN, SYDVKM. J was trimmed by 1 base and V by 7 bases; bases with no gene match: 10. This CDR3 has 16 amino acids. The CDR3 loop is CASTPPERGSYNEQFF. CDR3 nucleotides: TGTGCCAGCACCCCCCCAGAGCGGGGTTCCTACAATGAGCAGTTCTTC.

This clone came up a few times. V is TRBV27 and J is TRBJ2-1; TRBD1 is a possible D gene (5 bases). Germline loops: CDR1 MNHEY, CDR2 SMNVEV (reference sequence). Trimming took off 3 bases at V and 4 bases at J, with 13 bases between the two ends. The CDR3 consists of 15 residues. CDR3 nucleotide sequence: TGTGCCAGCAGTTTCGACAGAGACCTTTACAATGAGCAGTTCTTC. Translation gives CASSFDRDLYNEQFF.

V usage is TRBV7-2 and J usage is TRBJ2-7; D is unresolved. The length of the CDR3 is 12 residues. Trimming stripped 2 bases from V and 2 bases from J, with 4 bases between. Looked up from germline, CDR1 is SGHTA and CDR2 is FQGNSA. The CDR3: CASSLLTYEQYF. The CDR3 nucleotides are TGTGCCAGCAGCTTACTAACCTACGAGCAGTACTTC.

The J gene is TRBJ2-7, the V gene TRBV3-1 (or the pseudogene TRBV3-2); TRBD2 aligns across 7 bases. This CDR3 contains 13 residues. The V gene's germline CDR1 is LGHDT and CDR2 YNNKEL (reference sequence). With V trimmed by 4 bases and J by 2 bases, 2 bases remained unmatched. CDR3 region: CASSLRGAYEQYF. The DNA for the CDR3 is TGTGCCAGCAGCCTTCGGGGGGCCTACGAGCAGTACTTC.

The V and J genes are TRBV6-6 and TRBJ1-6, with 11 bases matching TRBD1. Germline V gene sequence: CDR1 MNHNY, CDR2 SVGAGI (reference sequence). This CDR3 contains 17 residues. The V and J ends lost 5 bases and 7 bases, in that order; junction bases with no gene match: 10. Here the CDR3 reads CASSPPPDRGLNSPLHF. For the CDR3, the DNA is TGTGCCAGCAGTCCCCCCCCGGACAGGGGGCTCAATTCACCCCTCCACTTT.

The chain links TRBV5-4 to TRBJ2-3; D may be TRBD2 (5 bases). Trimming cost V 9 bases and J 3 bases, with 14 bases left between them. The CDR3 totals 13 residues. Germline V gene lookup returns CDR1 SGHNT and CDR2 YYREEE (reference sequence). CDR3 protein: CAIPGVWTDTQYF. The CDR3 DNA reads TGTGCCATCCCCGGGGTGTGGACAGATACGCAGTATTTT. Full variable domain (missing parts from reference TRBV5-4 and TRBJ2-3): ETGVTQSPTHLIKTRGQQVTLRCSSQSGHNTVSWYQQALGQGPQFIFQYYREEENGRGNFPPRFSGLQFPNYSSELNVNALELDDSALYLCAIPGVWTDTQYFGPGTRLTVL.

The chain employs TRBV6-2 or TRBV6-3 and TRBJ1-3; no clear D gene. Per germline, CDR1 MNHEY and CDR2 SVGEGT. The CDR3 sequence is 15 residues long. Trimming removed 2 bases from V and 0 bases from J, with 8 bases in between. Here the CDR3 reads CASSYEGRSGNTIYF. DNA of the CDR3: TGTGCCAGCAGTTACGAGGGTCGCTCTGGAAACACCATATATTTT.

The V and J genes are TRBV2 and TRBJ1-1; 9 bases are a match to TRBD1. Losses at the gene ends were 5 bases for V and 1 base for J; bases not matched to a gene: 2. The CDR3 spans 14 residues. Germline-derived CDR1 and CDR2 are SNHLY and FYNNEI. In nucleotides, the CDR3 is TGTGCCAGCAGTCGGACAGGGGCGAACACTGAAGCTTTCTTT. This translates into CASSRTGANTEAFF.

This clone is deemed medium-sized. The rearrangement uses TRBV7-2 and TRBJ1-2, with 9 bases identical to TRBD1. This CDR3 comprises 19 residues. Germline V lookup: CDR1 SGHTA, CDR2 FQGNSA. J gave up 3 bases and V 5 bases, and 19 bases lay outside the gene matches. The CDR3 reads CASSPYLGTGRIGDYGYTF. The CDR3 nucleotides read TGTGCCAGCAGCCCTTACCTCGGGACAGGGCGGATCGGGGACTATGGCTACACCTTC.

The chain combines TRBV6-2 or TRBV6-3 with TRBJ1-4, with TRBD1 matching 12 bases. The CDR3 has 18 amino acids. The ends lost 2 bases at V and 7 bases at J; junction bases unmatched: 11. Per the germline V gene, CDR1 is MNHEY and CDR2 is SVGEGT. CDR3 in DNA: TGTGCCAGCAGTTACCCTTCCGGGACAGGGGGCGAGATTGAAAAACTGTTTTTT. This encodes CASSYPSGTGGEIEKLFF.

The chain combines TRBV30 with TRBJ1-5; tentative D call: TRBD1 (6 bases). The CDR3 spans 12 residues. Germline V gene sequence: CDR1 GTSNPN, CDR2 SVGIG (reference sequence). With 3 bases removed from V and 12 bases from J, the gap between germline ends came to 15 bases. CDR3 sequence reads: CAWSGSGHFQHF. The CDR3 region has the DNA TGTGCCTGGAGCGGATCGGGACATTTCCAGCATTTT.

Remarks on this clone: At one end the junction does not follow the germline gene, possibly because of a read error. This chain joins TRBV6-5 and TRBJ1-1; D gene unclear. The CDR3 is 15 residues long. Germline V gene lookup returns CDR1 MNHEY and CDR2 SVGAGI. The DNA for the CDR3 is TGTGCCAGCAGTTACTCGTCAATAGGACGACGGGAAGTTTTCTTT. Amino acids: CASSYSSIGRREVFF.

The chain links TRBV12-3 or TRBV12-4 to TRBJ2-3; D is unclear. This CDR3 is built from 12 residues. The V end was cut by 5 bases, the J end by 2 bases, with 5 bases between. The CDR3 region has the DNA TGTGCCAGCAGTCCCCACACAGATACGCAGTATTTT. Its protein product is CASSPHTDTQYF.

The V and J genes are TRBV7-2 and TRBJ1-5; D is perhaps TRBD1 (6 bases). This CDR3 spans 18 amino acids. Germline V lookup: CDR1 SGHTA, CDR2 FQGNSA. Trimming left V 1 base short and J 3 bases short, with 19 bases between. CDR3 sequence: CASSLVGGGRQVNQPQHF. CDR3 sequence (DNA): TGTGCCAGCAGCTTAGTGGGGGGGGGTAGACAGGTCAATCAGCCCCAGCATTTT.

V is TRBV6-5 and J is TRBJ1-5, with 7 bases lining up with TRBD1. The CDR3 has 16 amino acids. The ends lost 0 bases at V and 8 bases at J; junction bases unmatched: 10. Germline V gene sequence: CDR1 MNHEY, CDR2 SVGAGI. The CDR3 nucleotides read TGTGCCAGCAGTTACTCAGGCAAACCCACAGGGGAGCCCCAGCATTTT. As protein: CASSYSGKPTGEPQHF.

The CDR3 bases are TGTGCCAGCGGCGGACGGGAAAATTCACCCCTCCACTTT. The encoded protein is CASGGRENSPLHF. The chain combines TRBV3-1 (or the pseudogene TRBV3-2) with TRBJ1-6; D not resolved. This CDR3 contains 13 residues. V was cut by 8 bases and J by 7 bases, with 12 bases left in between. From germline, CDR1 is LGHDT and CDR2 YNNKEL (reference sequence).

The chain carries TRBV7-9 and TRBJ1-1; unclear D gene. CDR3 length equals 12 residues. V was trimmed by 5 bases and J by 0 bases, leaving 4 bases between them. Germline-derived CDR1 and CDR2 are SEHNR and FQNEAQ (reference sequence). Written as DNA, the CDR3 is TGTGCCAGCAGCCCATTGAACACTGAAGCTTTCTTT. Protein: CASSPLNTEAFF.

CDR3 residues: CASSVGVGGGTDTQYF. In DNA form, the CDR3 reads TGTGCCAGCAGCGTAGGGGTTGGGGGGGGCACAGATACGCAGTATTTT. The J gene is TRBJ2-3, the V gene TRBV9, with 7 bases matching TRBD2. CDR3 length equals 16 residues. V shed 0 bases, J shed 1 base, and the junction held 5 bases outside the gene matches. Germline CDR1 SGDLS, CDR2 YYNGEE.

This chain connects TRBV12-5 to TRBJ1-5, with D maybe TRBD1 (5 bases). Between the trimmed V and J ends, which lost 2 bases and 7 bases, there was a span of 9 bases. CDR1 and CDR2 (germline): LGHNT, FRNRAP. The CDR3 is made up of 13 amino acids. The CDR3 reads CASGLSGRQPQHF. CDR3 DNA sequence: TGTGCTAGTGGTTTGTCAGGGCGCCAGCCCCAGCATTTT.

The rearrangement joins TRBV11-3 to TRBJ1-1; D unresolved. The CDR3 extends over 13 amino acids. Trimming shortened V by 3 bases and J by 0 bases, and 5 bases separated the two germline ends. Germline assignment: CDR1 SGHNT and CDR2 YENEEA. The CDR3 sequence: CASSFTLNTEAFF. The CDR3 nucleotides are TGTGCCAGCAGCTTTACATTGAACACTGAAGCTTTCTTT.